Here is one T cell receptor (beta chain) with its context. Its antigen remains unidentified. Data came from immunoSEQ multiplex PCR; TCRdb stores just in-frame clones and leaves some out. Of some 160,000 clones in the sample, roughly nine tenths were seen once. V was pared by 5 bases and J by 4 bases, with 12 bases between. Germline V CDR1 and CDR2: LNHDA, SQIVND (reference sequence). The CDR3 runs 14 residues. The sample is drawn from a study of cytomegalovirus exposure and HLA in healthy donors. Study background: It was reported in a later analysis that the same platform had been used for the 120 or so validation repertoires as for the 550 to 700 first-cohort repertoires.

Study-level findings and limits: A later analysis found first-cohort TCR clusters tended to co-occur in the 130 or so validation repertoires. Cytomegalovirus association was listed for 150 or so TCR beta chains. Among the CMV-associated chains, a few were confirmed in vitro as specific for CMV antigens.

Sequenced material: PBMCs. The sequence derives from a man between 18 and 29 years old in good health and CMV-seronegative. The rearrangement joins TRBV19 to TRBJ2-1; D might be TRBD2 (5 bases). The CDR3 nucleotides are TGTGCCAGTAGTCTGTCTAGCAGATACAATGAGCAGTTCTTC. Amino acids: CASSLSSRYNEQFF.